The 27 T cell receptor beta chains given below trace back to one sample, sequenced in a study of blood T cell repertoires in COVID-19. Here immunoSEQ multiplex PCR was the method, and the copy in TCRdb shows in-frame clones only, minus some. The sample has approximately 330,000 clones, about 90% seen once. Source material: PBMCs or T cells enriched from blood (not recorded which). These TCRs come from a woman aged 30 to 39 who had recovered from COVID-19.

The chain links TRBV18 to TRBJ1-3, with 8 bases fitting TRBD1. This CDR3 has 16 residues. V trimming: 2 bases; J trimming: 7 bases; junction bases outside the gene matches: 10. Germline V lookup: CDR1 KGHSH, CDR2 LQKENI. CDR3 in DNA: TGTGCCAGCTCACCAATCCCCGGGACAGGTGGTAACACCATATATTTT. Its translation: CASSPIPGTGGNTIYF.

CDR3 protein: CASSPNLGDSNQPQHF. The CDR3 DNA is TGTGCCAGCAGCCCCAACCTCGGGGATAGCAATCAGCCCCAGCATTTT. The chain links TRBV11-2 to TRBJ1-5, with D unresolved. Trimming took 5 bases from V and 0 from J, leaving 14 bases between them. The germline gives CDR1 SGHAT, CDR2 FQNNGV. The CDR3 has 16 amino acids. The whole variable domain, remainder taken from reference TRBV11-2 and TRBJ1-5, is EAGVAQSPRYKIIEKRQSVAFWCNPISGHATLYWYQQILGQGPKLLIQFQNNGVVDDSQLPKDRFSAERLKGVDSTLKIQPAKLEDSAVYLCASSPNLGDSNQPQHFGDGTRLSIL.

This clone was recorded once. The CDR3 DNA sequence: TGTGCCAGCAGCTTAGCTAGGTGGCCTGAAAGAGCGGATACGCAGTATTTT. Amino acids: CASSLARWPERADTQYF. The rearrangement joins TRBV11-3 to TRBJ2-3; no firm D call. V lost 1 base to trimming and J lost 6 bases, with 20 bases between them. This CDR3 is built from 17 residues. CDR1 is SGHNT and CDR2 is YENEEA in the germline V gene.

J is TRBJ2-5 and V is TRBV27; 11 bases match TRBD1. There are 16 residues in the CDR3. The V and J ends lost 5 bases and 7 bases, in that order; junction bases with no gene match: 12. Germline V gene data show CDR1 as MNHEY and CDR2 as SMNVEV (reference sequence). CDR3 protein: CASSPRTGGPSGTQYF. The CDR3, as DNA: TGTGCCAGCAGTCCTCGGACAGGGGGCCCAAGCGGGACCCAGTACTTC.

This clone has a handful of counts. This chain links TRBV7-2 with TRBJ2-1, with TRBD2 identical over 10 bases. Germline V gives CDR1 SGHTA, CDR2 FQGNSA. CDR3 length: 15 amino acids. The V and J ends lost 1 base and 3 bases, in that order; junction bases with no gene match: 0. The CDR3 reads CASSLGTSGYNEQFF. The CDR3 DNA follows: TGTGCCAGCAGCTTAGGGACTAGCGGCTACAATGAGCAGTTCTTC.

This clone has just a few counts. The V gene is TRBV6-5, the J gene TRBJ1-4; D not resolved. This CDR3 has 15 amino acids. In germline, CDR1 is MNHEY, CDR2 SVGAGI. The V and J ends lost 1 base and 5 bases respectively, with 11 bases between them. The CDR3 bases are TGTGCCAGCAGTTACTTGGAGGGCGCGAATGAAAAACTGTTTTTT. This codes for CASSYLEGANEKLFF.

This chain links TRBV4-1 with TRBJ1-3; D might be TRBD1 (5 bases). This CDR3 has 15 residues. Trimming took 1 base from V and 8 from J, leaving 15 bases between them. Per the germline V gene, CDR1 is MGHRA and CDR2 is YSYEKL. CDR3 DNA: TGCGCCAGCAGCCAAGGCCACCGGGGGGAGGACACCATATATTTT. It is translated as CASSQGHRGEDTIYF.

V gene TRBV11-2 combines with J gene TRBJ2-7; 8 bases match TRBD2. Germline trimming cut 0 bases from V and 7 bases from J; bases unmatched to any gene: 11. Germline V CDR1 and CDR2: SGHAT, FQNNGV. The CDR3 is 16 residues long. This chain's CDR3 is CASSLDLSSGIGEQYF. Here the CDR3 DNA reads TGTGCCAGCAGCTTAGATCTAAGTAGCGGGATAGGAGAGCAGTACTTC.

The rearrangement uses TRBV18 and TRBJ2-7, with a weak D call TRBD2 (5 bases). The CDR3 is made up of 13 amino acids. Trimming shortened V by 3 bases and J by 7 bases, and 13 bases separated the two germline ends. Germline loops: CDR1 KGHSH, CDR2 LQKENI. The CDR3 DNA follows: TGTGCCAGCTCACCTACAACGGGGTTGGAGCAGTACTTC. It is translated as CASSPTTGLEQYF.

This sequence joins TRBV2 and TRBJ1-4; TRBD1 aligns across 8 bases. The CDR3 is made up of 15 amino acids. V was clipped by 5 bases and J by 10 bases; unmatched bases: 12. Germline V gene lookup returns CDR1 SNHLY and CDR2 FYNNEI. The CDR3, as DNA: TGTGCCAGCAGTTCTCTTTACAGGGGGGAAGGAAAACTGTTTTTT. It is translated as CASSSLYRGEGKLFF.

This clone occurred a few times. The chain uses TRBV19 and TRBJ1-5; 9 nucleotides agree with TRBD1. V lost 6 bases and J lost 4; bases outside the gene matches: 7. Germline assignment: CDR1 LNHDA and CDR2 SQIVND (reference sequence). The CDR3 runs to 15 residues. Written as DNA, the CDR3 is TGTGCCAGTAGGACAGGGGGAGGTCGGAATCAGCCCCAGCATTTT. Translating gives CASRTGGGRNQPQHF.

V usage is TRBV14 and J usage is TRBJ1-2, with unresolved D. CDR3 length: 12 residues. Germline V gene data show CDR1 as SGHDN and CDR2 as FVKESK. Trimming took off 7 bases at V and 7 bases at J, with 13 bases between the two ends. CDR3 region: CASIQTGFGYTF. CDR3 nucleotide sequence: TGTGCCAGCATCCAGACGGGTTTTGGCTACACCTTC. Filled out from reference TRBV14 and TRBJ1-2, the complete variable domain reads EAGVTQFPSHSVIEKGQTVTLRCDPISGHDNLYWYRRVMGKEIKFLLHFVKESKQDESGMPNNRFLAERTGGTYSTLKVQPAELEDSGVYFCASIQTGFGYTFGSGTRLTVV.

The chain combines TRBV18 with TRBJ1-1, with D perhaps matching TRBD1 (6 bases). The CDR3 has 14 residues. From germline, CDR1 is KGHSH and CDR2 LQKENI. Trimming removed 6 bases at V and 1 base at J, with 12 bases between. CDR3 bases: TGTGCCAGCTCTCAACAGGGTTCGAACACTGAAGCTTTCTTT. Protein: CASSQQGSNTEAFF.

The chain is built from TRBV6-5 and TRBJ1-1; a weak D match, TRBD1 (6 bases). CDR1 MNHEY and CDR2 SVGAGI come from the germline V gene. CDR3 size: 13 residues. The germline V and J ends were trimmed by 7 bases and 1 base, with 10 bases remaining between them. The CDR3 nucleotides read TGTGCCAGCACTTCGACAGGGAACACTGAAGCTTTCTTT. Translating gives CASTSTGNTEAFF.

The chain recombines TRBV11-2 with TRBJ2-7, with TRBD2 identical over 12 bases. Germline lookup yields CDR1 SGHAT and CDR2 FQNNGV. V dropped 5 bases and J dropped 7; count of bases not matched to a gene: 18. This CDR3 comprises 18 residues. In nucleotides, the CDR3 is TGTGCCAGCAGCCATCACAGACTAGCGGGAGTGGGGGGAAGGGAGCAGTACTTC. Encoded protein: CASSHHRLAGVGGREQYF.

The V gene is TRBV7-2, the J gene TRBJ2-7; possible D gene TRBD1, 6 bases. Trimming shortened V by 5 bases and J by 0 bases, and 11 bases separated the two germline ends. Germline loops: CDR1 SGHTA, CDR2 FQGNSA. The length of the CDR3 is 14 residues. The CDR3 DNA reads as TGTGCCAGCAGCCCCACAGGGCTCTCCTACGAGCAGTACTTC. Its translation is CASSPTGLSYEQYF. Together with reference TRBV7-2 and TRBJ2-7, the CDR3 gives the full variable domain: GAGVSQSPSNKVTEKGKDVELRCDPISGHTALYWYRQSLGQGLEFLIYFQGNSAPDKSGLPSDRFSAERTGGSVSTLTIQRTQQEDSAVYLCASSPTGLSYEQYFGPGTRLTVT.

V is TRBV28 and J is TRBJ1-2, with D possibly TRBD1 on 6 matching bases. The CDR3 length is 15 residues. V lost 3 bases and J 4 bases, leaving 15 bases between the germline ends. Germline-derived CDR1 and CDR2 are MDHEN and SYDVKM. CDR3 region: CASSFRGGGVYGYTF. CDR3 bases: TGTGCCAGCAGTTTCCGCGGAGGGGGGGTCTATGGCTACACCTTC.

CDR3: CASSVSSGIYIQYF. CDR3 nucleotide sequence: TGTGCCAGCAGCGTATCTAGCGGGATTTACATTCAGTACTTC. This chain joins TRBV7-9 and TRBJ2-4; 9 bases agree with TRBD2. CDR3 length: 14 residues. After removal of 5 bases from V and 8 bases from J, the junction contained 7 bases not matched to a gene. Germline loops: CDR1 SEHNR, CDR2 FQNEAQ (reference sequence).

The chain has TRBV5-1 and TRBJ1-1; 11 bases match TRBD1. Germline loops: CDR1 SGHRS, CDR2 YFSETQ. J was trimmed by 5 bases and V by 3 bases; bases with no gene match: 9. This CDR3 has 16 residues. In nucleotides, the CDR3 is TGCGCCAGCAGCTCCCGGACAGGGGGCTGGCGGACTGAAGCTTTCTTT. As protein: CASSSRTGGWRTEAFF.

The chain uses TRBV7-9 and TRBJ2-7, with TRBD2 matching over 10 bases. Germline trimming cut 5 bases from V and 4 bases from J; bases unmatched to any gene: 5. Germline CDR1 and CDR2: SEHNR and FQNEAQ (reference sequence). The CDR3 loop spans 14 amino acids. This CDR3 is CASSAPSGGYEQYF. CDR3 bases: TGTGCCAGCAGCGCCCCTAGCGGGGGTTACGAGCAGTACTTC.

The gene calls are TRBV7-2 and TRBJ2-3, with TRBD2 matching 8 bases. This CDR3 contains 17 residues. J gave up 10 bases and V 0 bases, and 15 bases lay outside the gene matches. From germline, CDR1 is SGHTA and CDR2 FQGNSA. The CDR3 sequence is CASSLASGTSFTPPQYF. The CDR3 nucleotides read TGTGCCAGCAGCTTAGCCTCCGGGACTAGTTTTACCCCTCCGCAGTATTTT.

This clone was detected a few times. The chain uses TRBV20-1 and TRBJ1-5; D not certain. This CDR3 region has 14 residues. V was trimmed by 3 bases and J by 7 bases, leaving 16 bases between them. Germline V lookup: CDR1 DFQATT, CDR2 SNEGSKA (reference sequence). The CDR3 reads CSASPQEVWQPQHF. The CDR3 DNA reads TGCAGTGCTAGTCCCCAAGAGGTTTGGCAGCCCCAGCATTTT.

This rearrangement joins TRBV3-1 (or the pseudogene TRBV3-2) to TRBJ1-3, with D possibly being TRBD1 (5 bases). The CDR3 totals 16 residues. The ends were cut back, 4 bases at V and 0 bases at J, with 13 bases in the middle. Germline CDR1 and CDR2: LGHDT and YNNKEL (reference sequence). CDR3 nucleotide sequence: TGTGCCAGCAGCCGCCCTAACGACAGCTCTGGAAACACCATATATTTT. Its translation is CASSRPNDSSGNTIYF.

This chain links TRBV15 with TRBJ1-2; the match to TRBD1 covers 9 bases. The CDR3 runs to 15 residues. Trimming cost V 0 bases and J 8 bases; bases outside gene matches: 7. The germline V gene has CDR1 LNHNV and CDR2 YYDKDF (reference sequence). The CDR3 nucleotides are TGTGCCACCAGCAGAGATCTGGGACAGGGATCCGGCTACACCTTC. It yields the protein CATSRDLGQGSGYTF.

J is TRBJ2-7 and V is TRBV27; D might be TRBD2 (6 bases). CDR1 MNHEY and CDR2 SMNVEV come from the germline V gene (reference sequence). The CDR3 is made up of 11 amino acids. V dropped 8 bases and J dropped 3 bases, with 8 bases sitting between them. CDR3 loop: CASVGLYEQYF. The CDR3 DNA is TGTGCCAGCGTGGGACTCTACGAGCAGTACTTC.

The CDR3 protein is CASSQAPISGRAGNEQFF. CDR3 DNA sequence: TGCGCCAGCAGCCAAGCTCCCATTAGCGGGAGGGCGGGTAATGAGCAGTTCTTC. This chain connects TRBV4-3 to TRBJ2-1, with 11 nucleotides matching TRBD2. There are 18 residues in the CDR3. The J segment lost 7 bases and the V segment lost 1 base, leaving 12 bases of the junction unmatched. Germline values: CDR1 LGHNA, CDR2 YSLEER.

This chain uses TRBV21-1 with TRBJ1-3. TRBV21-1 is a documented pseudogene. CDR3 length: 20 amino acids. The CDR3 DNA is TGTGCCAGCAGCAAAAGGAAAAGTGGCCGGCGCCCTAGGAGTGGAAACACCATATATTTT. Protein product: CASSKRKSGRRPRSGNTIYF.